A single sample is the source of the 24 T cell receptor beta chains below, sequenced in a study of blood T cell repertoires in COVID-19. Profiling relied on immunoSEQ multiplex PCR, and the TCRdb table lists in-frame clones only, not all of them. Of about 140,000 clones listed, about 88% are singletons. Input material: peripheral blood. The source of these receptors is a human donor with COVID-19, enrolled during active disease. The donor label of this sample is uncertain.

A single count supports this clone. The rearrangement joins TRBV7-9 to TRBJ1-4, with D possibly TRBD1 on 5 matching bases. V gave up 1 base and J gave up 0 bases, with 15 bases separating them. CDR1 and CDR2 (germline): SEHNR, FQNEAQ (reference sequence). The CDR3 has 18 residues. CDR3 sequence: CASSLGLGTVATNEKLFF. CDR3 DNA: TGTGCCAGCAGCTTAGGACTAGGGACGGTTGCAACTAATGAAAAACTGTTTTTT.

The DNA for the CDR3 is TGTGCCAGCAGCCAAGGCCTAGCGGGAGTGGGCTACGAGCAGTACTTC. This sequence encodes CASSQGLAGVGYEQYF. The rearrangement links TRBV3-1 (or the pseudogene TRBV3-2) to TRBJ2-7; 10 nucleotides agree with TRBD2. J was trimmed by 3 bases and V by 1 base; bases with no gene match: 6. Germline values: CDR1 LGHDT, CDR2 YNNKEL (reference sequence). The CDR3 extends over 16 amino acids.

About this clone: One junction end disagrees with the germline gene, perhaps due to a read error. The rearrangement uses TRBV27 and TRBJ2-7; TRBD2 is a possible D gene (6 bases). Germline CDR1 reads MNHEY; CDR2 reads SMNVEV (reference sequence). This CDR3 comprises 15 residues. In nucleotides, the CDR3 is TGTGCCAGCAGTTTTTTCTTCAGCGGGTCCTCCGAGCAGTACTTC. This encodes CASSFFFSGSSEQYF.

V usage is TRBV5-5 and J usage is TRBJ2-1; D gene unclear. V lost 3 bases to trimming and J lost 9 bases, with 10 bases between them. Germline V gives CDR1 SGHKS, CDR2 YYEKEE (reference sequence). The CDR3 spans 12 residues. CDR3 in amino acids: CASSSEASEQFF. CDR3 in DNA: TGTGCCAGCAGCTCCGAAGCTTCTGAGCAGTTCTTC.

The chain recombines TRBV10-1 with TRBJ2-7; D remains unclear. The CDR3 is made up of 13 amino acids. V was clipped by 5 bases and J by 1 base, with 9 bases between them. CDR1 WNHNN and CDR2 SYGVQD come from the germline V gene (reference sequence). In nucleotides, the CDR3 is TGCGCCAGCAGTCCAGACACTTCCTACGAGCAGTACTTC. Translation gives CASSPDTSYEQYF.

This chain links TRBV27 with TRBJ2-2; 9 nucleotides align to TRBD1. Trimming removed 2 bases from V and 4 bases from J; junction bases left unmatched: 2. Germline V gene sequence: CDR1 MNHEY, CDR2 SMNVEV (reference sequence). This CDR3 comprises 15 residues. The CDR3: CASSLRTGVTGELFF. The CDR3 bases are TGTGCCAGCAGTTTAAGGACAGGGGTCACCGGGGAGCTGTTTTTT.

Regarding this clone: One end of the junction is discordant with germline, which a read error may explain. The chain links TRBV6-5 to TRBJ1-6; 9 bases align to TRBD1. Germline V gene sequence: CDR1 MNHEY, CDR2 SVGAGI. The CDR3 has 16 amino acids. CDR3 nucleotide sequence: TGTGCCAGCAGTTACTATTTGGACAGGGGAAATTCACTCCTCCACTTT. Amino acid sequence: CASSYYLDRGNSLLHF.

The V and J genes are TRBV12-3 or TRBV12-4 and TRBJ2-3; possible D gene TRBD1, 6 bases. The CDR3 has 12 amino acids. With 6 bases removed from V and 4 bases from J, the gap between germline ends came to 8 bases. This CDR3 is CASSDRSDTQYF. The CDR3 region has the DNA TGTGCCAGCAGCGACAGGTCAGATACGCAGTATTTT.

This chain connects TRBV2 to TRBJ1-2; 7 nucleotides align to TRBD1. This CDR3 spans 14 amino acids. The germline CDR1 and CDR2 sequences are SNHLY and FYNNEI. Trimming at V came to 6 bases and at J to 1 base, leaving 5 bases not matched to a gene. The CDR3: CASSQDRDNYGYTF. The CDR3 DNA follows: TGTGCCAGCAGCCAAGACAGGGATAACTATGGCTACACCTTC.

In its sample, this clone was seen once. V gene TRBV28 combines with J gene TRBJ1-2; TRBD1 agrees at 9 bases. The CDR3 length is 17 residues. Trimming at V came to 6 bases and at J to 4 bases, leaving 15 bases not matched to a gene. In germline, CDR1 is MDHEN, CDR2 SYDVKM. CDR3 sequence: CASRGPGQGSLSYGYTF. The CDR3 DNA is TGTGCCAGCAGAGGACCGGGACAGGGCTCCCTGTCCTATGGCTACACCTTC.

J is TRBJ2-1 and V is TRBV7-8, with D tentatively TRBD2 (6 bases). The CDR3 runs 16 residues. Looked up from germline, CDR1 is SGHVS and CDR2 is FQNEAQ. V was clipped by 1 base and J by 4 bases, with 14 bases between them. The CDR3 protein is CASSLGPLREYNEQFF. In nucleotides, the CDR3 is TGTGCCAGCAGCTTAGGACCCCTCCGGGAGTACAATGAGCAGTTCTTC.

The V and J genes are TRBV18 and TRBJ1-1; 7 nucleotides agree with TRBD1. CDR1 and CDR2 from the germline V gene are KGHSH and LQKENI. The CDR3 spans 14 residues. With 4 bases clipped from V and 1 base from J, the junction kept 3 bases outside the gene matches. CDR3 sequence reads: CASSLTGENTEAFF. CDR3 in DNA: TGTGCCAGCTCACTCACAGGGGAGAACACTGAAGCTTTCTTT.

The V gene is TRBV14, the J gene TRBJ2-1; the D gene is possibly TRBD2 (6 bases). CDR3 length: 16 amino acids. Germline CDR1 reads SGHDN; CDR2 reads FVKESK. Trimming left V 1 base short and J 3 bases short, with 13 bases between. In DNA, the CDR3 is TGTGCCAGCAGCCAAGTGGGCAGGAGGGTCTACAATGAGCAGTTCTTC. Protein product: CASSQVGRRVYNEQFF.

The CDR3 region has the DNA TGTGCCAGCTCACCAAACCACGGCGGGGTTCAGCCCCAGCATTTT. It specifies CASSPNHGGVQPQHF. The chain employs TRBV18 and TRBJ1-5, with D uncertain. CDR3 length: 15 residues. Trimming removed 2 bases at V and 6 bases at J, with 14 bases between. In germline, CDR1 is KGHSH, CDR2 LQKENI.

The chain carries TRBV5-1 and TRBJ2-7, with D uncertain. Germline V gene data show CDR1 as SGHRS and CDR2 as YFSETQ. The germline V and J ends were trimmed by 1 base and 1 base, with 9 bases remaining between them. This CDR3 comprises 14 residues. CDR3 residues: CASSLSGQSYEQYF. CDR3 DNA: TGCGCCAGCAGCTTGTCTGGGCAGTCCTACGAGCAGTACTTC.

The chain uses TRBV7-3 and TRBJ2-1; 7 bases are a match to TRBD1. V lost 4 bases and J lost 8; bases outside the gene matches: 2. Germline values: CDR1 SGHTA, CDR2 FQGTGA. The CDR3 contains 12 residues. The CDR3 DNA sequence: TGTGCCAGCAGCTCCCAGGGGGATGAGCAGTTCTTC. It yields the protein CASSSQGDEQFF.

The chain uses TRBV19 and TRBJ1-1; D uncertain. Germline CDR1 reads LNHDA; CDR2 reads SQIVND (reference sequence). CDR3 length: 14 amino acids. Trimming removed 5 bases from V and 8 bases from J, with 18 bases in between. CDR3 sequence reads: CASSSGFPEKEAFF. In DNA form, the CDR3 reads TGTGCCAGTAGTTCGGGATTCCCCGAGAAAGAAGCTTTCTTT.

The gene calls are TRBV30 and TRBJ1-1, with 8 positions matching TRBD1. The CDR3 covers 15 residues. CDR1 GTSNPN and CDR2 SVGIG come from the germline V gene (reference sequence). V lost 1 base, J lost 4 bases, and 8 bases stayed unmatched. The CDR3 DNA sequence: TGTGCCTGGAGTGGAGACAGGGGAGTTACCACTGAAGCTTTCTTT. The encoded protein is CAWSGDRGVTTEAFF.

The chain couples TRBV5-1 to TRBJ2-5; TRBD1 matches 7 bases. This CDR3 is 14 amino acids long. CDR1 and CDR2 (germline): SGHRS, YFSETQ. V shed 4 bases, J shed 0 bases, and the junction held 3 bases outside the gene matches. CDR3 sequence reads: CASSTDRDQETQYF. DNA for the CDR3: TGCGCCAGCAGCACTGACAGGGACCAAGAGACCCAGTACTTC.

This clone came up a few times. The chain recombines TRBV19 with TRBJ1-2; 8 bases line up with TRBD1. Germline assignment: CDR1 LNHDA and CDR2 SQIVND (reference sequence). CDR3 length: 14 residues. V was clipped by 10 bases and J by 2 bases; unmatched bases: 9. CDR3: CATNRQGRNYGYTF. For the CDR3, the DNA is TGTGCCACTAATCGACAGGGGCGGAACTATGGCTACACCTTC.

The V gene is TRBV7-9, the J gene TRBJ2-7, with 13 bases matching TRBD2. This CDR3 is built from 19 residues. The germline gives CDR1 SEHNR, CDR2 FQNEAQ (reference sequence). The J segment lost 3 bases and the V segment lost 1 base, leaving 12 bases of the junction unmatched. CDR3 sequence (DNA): TGTGCCAGCAGCTTAGGGCCCCAGAAACTAGCGGGGGGGATCTACGAGCAGTACTTC. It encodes CASSLGPQKLAGGIYEQYF.

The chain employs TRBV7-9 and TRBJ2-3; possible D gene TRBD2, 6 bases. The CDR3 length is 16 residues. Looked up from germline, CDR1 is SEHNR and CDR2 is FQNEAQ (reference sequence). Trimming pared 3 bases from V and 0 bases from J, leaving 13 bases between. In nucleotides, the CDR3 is TGTGCCAGCAGCTTTAGATCGGGGACTAGCACAGATACGCAGTATTTT. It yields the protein CASSFRSGTSTDTQYF.

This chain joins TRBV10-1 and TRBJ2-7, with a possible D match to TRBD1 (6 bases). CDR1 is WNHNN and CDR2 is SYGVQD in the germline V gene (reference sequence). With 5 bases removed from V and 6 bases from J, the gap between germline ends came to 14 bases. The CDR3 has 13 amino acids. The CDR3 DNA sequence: TGCGCCAGCAGTTCACAGGGTTCGGGCGAGCAGTACTTC. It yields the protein CASSSQGSGEQYF.

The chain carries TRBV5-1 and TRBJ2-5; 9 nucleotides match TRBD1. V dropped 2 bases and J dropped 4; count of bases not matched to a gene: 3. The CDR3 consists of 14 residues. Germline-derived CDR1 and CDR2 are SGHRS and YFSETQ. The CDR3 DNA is TGCGCCAGCAGCTTACAGGGGGCTCGAGAGACCCAGTACTTC. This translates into CASSLQGARETQYF.